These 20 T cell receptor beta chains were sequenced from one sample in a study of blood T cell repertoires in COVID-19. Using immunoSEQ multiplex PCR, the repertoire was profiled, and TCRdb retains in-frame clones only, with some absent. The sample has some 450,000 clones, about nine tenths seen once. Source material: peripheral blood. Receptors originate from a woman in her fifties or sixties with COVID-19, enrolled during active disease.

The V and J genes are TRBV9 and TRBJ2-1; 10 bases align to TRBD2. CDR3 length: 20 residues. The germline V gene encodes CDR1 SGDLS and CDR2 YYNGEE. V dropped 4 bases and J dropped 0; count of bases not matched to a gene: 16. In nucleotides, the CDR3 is TGTGCCAGCAGCCCCCCGCTAGCGGGGGTCCTTTTAAGCTCCTACAATGAGCAGTTCTTC. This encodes CASSPPLAGVLLSSYNEQFF.

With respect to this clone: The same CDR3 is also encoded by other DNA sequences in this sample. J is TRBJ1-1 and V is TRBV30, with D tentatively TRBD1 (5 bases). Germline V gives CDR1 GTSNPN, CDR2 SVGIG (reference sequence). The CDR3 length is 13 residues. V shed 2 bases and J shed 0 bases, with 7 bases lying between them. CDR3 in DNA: TGTGCCTGGAGTCAGGGTTTGAACACTGAAGCTTTCTTT. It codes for CAWSQGLNTEAFF.

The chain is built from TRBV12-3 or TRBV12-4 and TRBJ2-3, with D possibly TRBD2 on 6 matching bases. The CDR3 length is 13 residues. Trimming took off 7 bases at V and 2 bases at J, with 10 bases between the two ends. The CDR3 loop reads CASTGGYTDTQYF. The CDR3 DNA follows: TGTGCCAGCACCGGGGGATACACAGATACGCAGTATTTT.

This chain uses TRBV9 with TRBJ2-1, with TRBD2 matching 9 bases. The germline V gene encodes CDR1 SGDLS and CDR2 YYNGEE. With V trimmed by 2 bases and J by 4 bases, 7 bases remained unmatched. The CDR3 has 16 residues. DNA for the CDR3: TGTGCCAGCAGCGTCATTAGCGGGGGAAGATACAATGAGCAGTTCTTC. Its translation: CASSVISGGRYNEQFF.

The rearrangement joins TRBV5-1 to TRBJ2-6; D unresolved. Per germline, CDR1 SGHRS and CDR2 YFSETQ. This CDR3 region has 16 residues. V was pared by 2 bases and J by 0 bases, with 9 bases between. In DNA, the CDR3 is TGCGCCAGCAGCTTTGCTGCGTTCTCTGGGGCCAACGTCCTGACTTTC. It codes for CASSFAAFSGANVLTF.

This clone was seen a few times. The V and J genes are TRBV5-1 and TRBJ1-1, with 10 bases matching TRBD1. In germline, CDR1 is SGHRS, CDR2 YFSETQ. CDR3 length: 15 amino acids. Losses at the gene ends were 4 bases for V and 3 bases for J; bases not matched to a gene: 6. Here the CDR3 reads CASSATGGLYTEAFF. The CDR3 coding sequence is TGCGCCAGCAGCGCGACAGGGGGCCTCTACACTGAAGCTTTCTTT.

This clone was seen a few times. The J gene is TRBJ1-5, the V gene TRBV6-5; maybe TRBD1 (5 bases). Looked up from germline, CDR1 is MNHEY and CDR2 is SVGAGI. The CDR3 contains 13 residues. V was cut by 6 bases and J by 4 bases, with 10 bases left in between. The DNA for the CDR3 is TGTGCCAGCAGCACACAGGTTAATCAGCCCCAGCATTTT. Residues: CASSTQVNQPQHF.

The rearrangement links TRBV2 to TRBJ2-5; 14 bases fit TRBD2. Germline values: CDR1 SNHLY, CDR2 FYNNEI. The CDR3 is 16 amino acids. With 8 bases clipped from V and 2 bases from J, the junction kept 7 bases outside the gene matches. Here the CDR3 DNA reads TGTGCCAGCCGGGCGGGGACTAGCGGGGGTCAAGAGACCCAGTACTTC. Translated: CASRAGTSGGQETQYF.

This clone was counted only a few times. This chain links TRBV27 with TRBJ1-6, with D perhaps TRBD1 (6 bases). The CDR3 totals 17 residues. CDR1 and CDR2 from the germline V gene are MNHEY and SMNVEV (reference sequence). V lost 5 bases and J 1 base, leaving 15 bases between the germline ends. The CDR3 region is CASSLAGGPSYNSPLHF. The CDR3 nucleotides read TGTGCCAGCAGTCTGGCGGGGGGGCCATCCTATAATTCACCCCTCCACTTT.

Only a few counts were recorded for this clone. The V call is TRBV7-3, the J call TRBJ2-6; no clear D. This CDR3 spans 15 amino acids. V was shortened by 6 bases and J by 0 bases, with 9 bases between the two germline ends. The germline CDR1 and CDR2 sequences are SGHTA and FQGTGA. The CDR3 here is CASRLGHSGANVLTF. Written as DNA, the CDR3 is TGTGCCAGCAGATTGGGCCACTCTGGGGCCAACGTCCTGACTTTC.

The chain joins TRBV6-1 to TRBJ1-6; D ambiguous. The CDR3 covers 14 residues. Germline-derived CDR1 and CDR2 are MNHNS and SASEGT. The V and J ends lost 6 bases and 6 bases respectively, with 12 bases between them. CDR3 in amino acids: CASSSGLFNSPLHF. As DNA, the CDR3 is TGTGCCAGCAGCTCCGGACTGTTTAATTCACCCCTCCACTTT.

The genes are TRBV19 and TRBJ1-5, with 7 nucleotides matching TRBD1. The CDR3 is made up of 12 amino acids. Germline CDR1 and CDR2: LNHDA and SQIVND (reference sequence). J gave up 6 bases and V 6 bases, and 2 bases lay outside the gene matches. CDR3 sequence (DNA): TGTGCCAGTAGGGCAGGGGGTCAGCCCCAGCATTTT. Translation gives CASRAGGQPQHF. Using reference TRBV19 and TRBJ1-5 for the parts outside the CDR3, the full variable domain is DGGITQSPKYLFRKEGQNVTLSCEQNLNHDAMYWYRQDPGQGLRLIYYSQIVNDFQKGDIAEGYSVSREKKESFPLTVTSAQKNPTAFYLCASRAGGQPQHFGDGTRLSIL.

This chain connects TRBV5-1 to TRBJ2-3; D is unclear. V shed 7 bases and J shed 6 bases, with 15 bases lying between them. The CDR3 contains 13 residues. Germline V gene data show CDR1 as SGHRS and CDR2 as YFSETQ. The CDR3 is CASALTYSDTQYF. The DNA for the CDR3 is TGCGCCAGCGCACTGACTTATTCGGATACGCAGTATTTT. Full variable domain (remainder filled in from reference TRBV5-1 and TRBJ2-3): KAGVTQTPRYLIKTRGQQVTLSCSPISGHRSVSWYQQTPGQGLQFLFEYFSETQRNKGNFPGRFSGRQFSNSRSEMNVSTLELGDSALYLCASALTYSDTQYFGPGTRLTVL.

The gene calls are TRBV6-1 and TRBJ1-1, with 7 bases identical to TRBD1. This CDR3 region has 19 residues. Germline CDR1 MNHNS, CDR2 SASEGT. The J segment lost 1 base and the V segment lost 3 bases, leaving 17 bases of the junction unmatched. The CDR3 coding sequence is TGTGCCAGCAGTGAGAGGAGGCAGGGGGGAAAGTACGGGAACACTGAAGCTTTCTTT. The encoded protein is CASSERRQGGKYGNTEAFF.

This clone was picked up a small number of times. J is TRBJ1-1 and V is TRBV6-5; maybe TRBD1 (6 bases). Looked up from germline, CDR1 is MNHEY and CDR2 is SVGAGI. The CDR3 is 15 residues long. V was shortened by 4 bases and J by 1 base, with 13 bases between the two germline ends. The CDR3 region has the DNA TGTGCCAGCAGTTTTTACAGGGCATCGAACACTGAAGCTTTCTTT. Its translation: CASSFYRASNTEAFF.

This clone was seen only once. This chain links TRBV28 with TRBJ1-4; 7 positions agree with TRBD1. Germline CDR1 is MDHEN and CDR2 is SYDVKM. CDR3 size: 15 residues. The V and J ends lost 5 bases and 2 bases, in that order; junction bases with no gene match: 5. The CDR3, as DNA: TGTGCCAGCAGTCCCCTACAGGGGACTAATGAAAAACTGTTTTTT. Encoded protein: CASSPLQGTNEKLFF.

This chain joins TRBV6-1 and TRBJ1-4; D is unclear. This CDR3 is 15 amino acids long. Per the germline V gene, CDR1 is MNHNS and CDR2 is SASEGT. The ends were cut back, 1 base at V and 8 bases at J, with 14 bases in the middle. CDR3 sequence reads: CASSEGGGGREKLFF. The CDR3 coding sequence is TGTGCCAGCAGTGAAGGAGGCGGAGGACGGGAAAAACTGTTTTTT.

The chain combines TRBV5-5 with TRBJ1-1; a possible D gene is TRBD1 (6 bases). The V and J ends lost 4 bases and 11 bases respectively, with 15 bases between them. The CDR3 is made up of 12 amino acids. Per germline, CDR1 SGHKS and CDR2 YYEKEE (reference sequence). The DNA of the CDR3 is TGTGCCAGCAGCCTTCAGGGGAGACGGGCTTTCTTT. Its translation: CASSLQGRRAFF.

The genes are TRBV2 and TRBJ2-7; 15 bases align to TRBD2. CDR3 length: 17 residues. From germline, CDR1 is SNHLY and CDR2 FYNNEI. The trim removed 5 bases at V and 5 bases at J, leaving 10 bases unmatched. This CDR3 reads CASSYDGLAGGADEQYF. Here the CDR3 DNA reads TGTGCCAGCAGTTACGACGGACTAGCGGGGGGGGCCGACGAGCAGTACTTC.

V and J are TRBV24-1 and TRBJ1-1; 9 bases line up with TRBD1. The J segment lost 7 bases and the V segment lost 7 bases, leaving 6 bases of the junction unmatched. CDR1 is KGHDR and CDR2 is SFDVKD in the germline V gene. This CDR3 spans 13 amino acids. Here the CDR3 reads CATRQGARGEAFF. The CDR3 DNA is TGTGCCACCAGACAGGGGGCGCGAGGTGAAGCTTTCTTT.